This passage covers 16 T cell receptor beta chains from one sample sequenced in a study of technical replicates of blood from several donors. TCRdb's copy holds only in-frame clones and misses some; the assay was immunoSEQ multiplex PCR. The sample comprises about 59,000 clones, approximately 92% of which are singletons, and approximately 4% rests with the top ten. Material: PBMCs. The receptors here all came from a human donor in good health. Some clones in this sample may be carry-over from other donors' samples.

This clone was counted only a few times. The genes are TRBV15 and TRBJ1-2; D is uncertain. There are 15 residues in the CDR3. Per the germline V gene, CDR1 is LNHNV and CDR2 is YYDKDF (reference sequence). Trimming removed 0 bases at V and 2 bases at J, with 10 bases between. DNA for the CDR3: TGTGCCACCAGCAGAGATCGGTTACGGAACTATGGCTACACCTTC. This codes for CATSRDRLRNYGYTF. Complete variable domain (other parts from reference TRBV15 and TRBJ1-2): DAMVIQNPRYQVTQFGKPVTLSCSQTLNHNVMYWYQQKSSQAPKLLFHYYDKDFNNEADTPDNFQSRRPNTSFCFLDIRSPGLGDTAMYLCATSRDRLRNYGYTFGSGTRLTVV.

The chain joins TRBV4-3 to TRBJ1-2; 8 bases line up with TRBD1. The CDR3 spans 14 residues. Germline V lookup: CDR1 LGHNA, CDR2 YSLEER. Losses at the gene ends were 0 bases for V and 5 bases for J; bases not matched to a gene: 2. In nucleotides, the CDR3 is TGCGCCAGCAGCCAAGATAGGACAGGGTATGGCTACACCTTC. This codes for CASSQDRTGYGYTF.

The chain combines TRBV2 with TRBJ1-5; tentative D call: TRBD1 (6 bases). The germline gives CDR1 SNHLY, CDR2 FYNNEI. CDR3 length: 12 residues. Trimming took off 6 bases at V and 6 bases at J, with 9 bases between the two ends. The CDR3 spells CASRTTGQPQHF. The CDR3 DNA is TGTGCCAGCAGGACGACAGGTCAGCCCCAGCATTTT.

The chain recombines TRBV9 with TRBJ1-2, with 9 bases matching TRBD1. Trimming cost V 3 bases and J 6 bases; bases outside gene matches: 12. The CDR3 contains 16 residues. Germline values: CDR1 SGDLS, CDR2 YYNGEE. CDR3 sequence: CASSAYRGLNSDGYTF. CDR3 DNA sequence: TGTGCCAGCAGCGCATACAGGGGGCTGAATTCGGATGGCTACACCTTC. The variable domain in full, completed from reference TRBV9 and TRBJ1-2, reads DSGVTQTPKHLITATGQRVTLRCSPRSGDLSVYWYQQSLDQGLQFLIQYYNGEERAKGNILERFSAQQFPDLHSELNLSSLELGDSALYFCASSAYRGLNSDGYTFGSGTRLTVV.

This chain uses TRBV4-2 with TRBJ1-1; D possibly corresponds to TRBD1 (5 bases). CDR1 and CDR2 from the germline V gene are LGHNA and YNFKEQ. Trimming pared 1 base from V and 5 bases from J, leaving 14 bases between. There are 15 residues in the CDR3. The CDR3 region is CASSQAGQGGTEAFF. Here the CDR3 DNA reads TGTGCCAGCAGCCAAGCCGGGCAGGGAGGGACTGAAGCTTTCTTT.

The CDR3 nucleotides read TGTGCCATCAGGGATCTCGGGGGGAGGGGCACTGAAGCTTTCTTT. It codes for CAIRDLGGRGTEAFF. The chain joins TRBV10-3 to TRBJ1-1; D is perhaps TRBD1 (5 bases). In germline, CDR1 is ENHRY, CDR2 SYGVKD. CDR3 size: 15 residues. V was pared by 6 bases and J by 4 bases, with 18 bases between.

The sample holds one count of this clone. The CDR3 spells CASSPEGDVGYENVLTF. The CDR3 DNA sequence: TGCGCCAGCAGCCCAGAGGGCGATGTCGGTTATGAAAACGTCCTGACTTTC. V gene TRBV4-3 combines with J gene TRBJ2-6; tentatively, D is TRBD2 (5 bases). Germline V gives CDR1 LGHNA, CDR2 YSLEER. The V gene lost 4 bases and the J gene lost 10 bases, with 23 bases spanning the gap. There are 17 residues in the CDR3.

The chain combines TRBV19 with TRBJ1-5, with 7 bases lining up with TRBD1. The CDR3 loop spans 15 amino acids. The germline V gene has CDR1 LNHDA and CDR2 SQIVND (reference sequence). The trim removed 3 bases at V and 4 bases at J, leaving 6 bases unmatched. The CDR3, as DNA: TGTGCCAGTAGTATGAGGGGGCTAGGTAATCAGCCCCAGCATTTT. The encoded protein is CASSMRGLGNQPQHF. The whole variable domain, remainder taken from reference TRBV19 and TRBJ1-5, is DGGITQSPKYLFRKEGQNVTLSCEQNLNHDAMYWYRQDPGQGLRLIYYSQIVNDFQKGDIAEGYSVSREKKESFPLTVTSAQKNPTAFYLCASSMRGLGNQPQHFGDGTRLSIL.

The CDR3 region has the DNA TGCGCCAGCAGCCAAGATCGGAGCGGGGGGGTAAGTGAGCAGTTCTTC. Amino acids: CASSQDRSGGVSEQFF. The chain links TRBV4-3 to TRBJ2-1; 10 bases fit TRBD2. J gave up 9 bases and V 0 bases, and 8 bases lay outside the gene matches. The CDR3 sequence is 16 residues long. CDR1 is LGHNA and CDR2 is YSLEER in the germline V gene.

This chain connects TRBV6-1 to TRBJ2-5; no firm D call. The length of the CDR3 is 14 residues. Per germline, CDR1 MNHNS and CDR2 SASEGT. V lost 3 bases and J lost 7, with 15 bases in between. The DNA for the CDR3 is TGTGCCAGCAGTGAGGTTGCGGAAGCTTGGACCCAGTACTTC. As protein: CASSEVAEAWTQYF.

The chain carries TRBV5-1 and TRBJ1-1, with D perhaps matching TRBD1 (6 bases). Germline-derived CDR1 and CDR2 are SGHRS and YFSETQ. The germline V and J ends were trimmed by 0 bases and 4 bases, with 10 bases remaining between them. The CDR3 covers 14 residues. The CDR3 is CASSLATGFTEAFF. For the CDR3, the DNA is TGCGCCAGCAGCTTGGCCACAGGGTTCACTGAAGCTTTCTTT.

The chain links TRBV11-3 to TRBJ1-6, with D unresolved. This CDR3 is 13 amino acids long. Germline V gene data show CDR1 as SGHNT and CDR2 as YENEEA. V dropped 0 bases and J dropped 9 bases, with 6 bases sitting between them. The chain's CDR3 is CASSLDRRSPLHF. CDR3 DNA: TGTGCCAGCAGCTTAGACCGTCGTTCACCCCTCCACTTT.

This rearrangement joins TRBV2 to TRBJ1-1; the D is unclear. Germline CDR1 is SNHLY and CDR2 is FYNNEI. The CDR3 is 13 residues long. Trimming stripped 4 bases from V and 7 bases from J, with 13 bases between. The CDR3 region is CASSGAQFGEAFF. DNA for the CDR3: TGTGCCAGCAGTGGGGCCCAATTCGGTGAAGCTTTCTTT.

The gene calls are TRBV30 and TRBJ1-1; TRBD1 matches at 7 bases. Germline trimming cut 4 bases from V and 1 base from J; bases unmatched to any gene: 6. CDR1 and CDR2 (germline): GTSNPN, SVGIG (reference sequence). The CDR3 runs 14 residues. Here the CDR3 DNA reads TGTGCCTGGACCGCGAACAGGGGGAACACTGAAGCTTTCTTT. Translated, it gives CAWTANRGNTEAFF. Together with reference TRBV30 and TRBJ1-1, the CDR3 gives the full variable domain: SQTIHQWPATLVQPVGSPLSLECTVEGTSNPNLYWYRQAAGRGLQLLFYSVGIGQISSEVPQNLSASRPQDRQFILSSKKLLLSDSGFYLCAWTANRGNTEAFFGQGTRLTVV.

V gene TRBV7-9 combines with J gene TRBJ2-5; D perhaps matches TRBD2 (6 bases). The germline V gene has CDR1 SEHNR and CDR2 FQNEAQ (reference sequence). V was clipped by 0 bases and J by 5 bases, with 19 bases between them. This CDR3 is 17 amino acids long. CDR3 sequence: CASSLAQKWGGEETQYF. For the CDR3, the DNA is TGTGCCAGCAGCTTAGCCCAAAAGTGGGGCGGGGAGGAGACCCAGTACTTC.

The chain is built from TRBV7-2 and TRBJ1-6; no reliable D call. Germline CDR1 is SGHTA and CDR2 is FQGNSA. Trimming pared 2 bases from V and 8 bases from J, leaving 19 bases between. The CDR3 is 17 amino acids. The CDR3 protein is CASSLQGTLGRDSPLHF. As DNA, the CDR3 is TGTGCCAGCAGCTTACAAGGTACCCTCGGGAGAGATTCACCCCTCCACTTT. Full variable domain (remainder filled in from reference TRBV7-2 and TRBJ1-6): GAGVSQSPSNKVTEKGKDVELRCDPISGHTALYWYRQSLGQGLEFLIYFQGNSAPDKSGLPSDRFSAERTGGSVSTLTIQRTQQEDSAVYLCASSLQGTLGRDSPLHFGNGTRLTVT.